The T cell receptor (beta chain) under discussion was sequenced for a study of cytomegalovirus exposure and HLA in healthy donors. Study-level results: Associated with cytomegalovirus, according to the listing, were about 160 TCR beta chains. As a later analysis showed, a missense DCLRE1C variant was linked to trimming of TCR beta V- and J-genes. When analyzed later, the rates of TCR association showed variation by HLA locus, with DRB1 the most and HLA-C the fewest. In a later analysis, approximately 18,000 TCR beta sequences were associated with HLA alleles at 0.05 false discovery rate.

The CDR3 extends over 16 amino acids. The V end lost 0 bases, the J end lost 0 bases, and 12 bases lay between the germline ends. Germline assignment: CDR1 SGHRS and CDR2 YFSETQ. Worth noting for this clone: The antigen remains unidentified.

The primer mix had 60 Vbeta and 13 Jbeta primers. Sequencing was performed with immunoSEQ multiplex PCR; in TCRdb, only in-frame clones are kept and a portion is missing. The sample contains under 250,000 clones, roughly 85% of which appear only once. This rearrangement joins TRBV5-1 to TRBJ1-2; D is perhaps TRBD1 (6 bases). The TCR originated in a woman aged 25 to 39 in good health and CMV-seropositive. The specimen sequenced was PBMCs. The CDR3 nucleotides are TGCGCCAGCAGCTTGGCCTGGCAGGGGACTAACTATGGCTACACCTTC. Translating it yields CASSLAWQGTNYGYTF.